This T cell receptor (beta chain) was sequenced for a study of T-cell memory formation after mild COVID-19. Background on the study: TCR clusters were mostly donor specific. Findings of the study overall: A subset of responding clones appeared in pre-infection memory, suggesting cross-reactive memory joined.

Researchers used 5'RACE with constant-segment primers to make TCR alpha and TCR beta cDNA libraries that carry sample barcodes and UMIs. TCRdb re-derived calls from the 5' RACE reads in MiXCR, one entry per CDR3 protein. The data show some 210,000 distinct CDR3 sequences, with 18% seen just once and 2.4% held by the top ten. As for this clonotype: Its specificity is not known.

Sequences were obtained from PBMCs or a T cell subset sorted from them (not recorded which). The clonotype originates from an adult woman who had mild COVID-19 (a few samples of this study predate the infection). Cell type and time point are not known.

CDR3 region: CASSLDLLPSGANYGYTF. CDR3 coding DNA: TGTGCCAGCAGTTTAGATCTTCTTCCCTCGGGGGCTAACTATGGCTACACCTTC. The chain carries TRBV12-3 or TRBV12-4 and TRBJ1-2; perhaps TRBD1 as D (5 bases). The CDR3 has 18 amino acids. V shed 1 base and J shed 0 bases, with 18 bases lying between them.